This T cell receptor beta chain was recorded in a study of shared clonotypes between healthy human individuals. Study results and caveats: The naive CD4 repertoires of several donors were compared, and approximately 5.3% of clonotypes were shared. Among the subsets, naive ones generally showed larger estimated richness than memory ones.

Points on this clone: Its matching antigen is unknown.

This CDR3 spans 15 amino acids. The protocol was immunoSEQ multiplex PCR, while the TCRdb copy is restricted to in-frame clones and leaves out a portion. The repertoire consists of over a million clones, with 65% to 80% occurring once and the leading ten covering 1.4% to 1.5%. The chain recombines TRBV12-2 with TRBJ2-5; TRBD2, the table's D call, lacks a check against the DNA. TRBV12-2 is designated a pseudogene. Specimen: memory CD4+ T cells sorted from blood. Subset denoted: CD45RA-negative fraction. The receptor was derived from a man between 18 and 35 years old in good health. CDR3 DNA sequence: TGTGCAAGTCGCTTATGTTTGTCTAGTTTGGAGACCCAGTACTTC. Protein sequence: CASRLCLSSLETQYF.